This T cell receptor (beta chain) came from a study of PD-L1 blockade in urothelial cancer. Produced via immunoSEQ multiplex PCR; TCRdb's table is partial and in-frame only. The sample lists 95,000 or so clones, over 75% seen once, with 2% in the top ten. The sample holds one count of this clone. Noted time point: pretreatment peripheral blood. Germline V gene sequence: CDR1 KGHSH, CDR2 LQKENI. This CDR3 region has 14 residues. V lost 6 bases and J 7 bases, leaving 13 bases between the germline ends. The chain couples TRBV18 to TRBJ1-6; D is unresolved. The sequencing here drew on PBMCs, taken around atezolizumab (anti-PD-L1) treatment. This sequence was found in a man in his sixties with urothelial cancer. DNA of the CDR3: TGTGCCAGCTCGCCCTCGGGGTTAAATTCACCCCTCCACTTT. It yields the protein CASSPSGLNSPLHF.